This TCR beta chain was recorded in a study of blood T cell repertoires in COVID-19. Study overall: Italy, Spain and the United States were the sources of the convalescent and acute COVID-19 samples. Nucleic acid was either cDNA or gDNA, and it came from T cells, B-cell-depleted T cells, or PBMCs.

Original processing notes: Reference gene primer amplification gave estimated nucleated cell counts. TCRdb keeps only in-frame clones here, not all; method: immunoSEQ multiplex PCR. The V and J calls and clone size come from that table; D and trimming were worked out from the DNA. The repertoire holds around 220,000 clones, with about 80% as singletons. This clonotype originated in a woman at least 80 years old with active or convalescent COVID-19. Sequencing was performed on peripheral blood.

Written as DNA, the CDR3 is TGTGCCAGCAGTTTAGCGCGAGGGCTCGAGCAGTACTTC. Its translation is CASSLARGLEQYF. The rearrangement uses TRBV12-3 or TRBV12-4 and TRBJ2-7, with D possibly being TRBD2 (5 bases). V lost 0 bases and J 6 bases, leaving 9 bases between the germline ends. The CDR3 has 13 residues.